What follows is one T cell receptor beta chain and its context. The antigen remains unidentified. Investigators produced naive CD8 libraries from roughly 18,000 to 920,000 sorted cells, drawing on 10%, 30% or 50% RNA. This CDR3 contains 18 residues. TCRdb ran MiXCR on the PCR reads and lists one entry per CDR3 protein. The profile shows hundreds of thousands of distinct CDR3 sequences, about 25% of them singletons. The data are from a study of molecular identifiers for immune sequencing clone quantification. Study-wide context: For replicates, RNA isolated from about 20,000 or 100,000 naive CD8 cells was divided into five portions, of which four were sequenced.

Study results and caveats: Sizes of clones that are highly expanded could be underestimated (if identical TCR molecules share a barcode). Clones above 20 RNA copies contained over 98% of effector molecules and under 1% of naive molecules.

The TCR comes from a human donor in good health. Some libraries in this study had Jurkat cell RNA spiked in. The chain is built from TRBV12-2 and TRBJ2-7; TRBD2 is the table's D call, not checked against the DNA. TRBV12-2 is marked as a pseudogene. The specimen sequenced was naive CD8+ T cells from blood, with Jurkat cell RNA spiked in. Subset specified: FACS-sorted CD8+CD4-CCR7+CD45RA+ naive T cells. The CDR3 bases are TGTGCAAGTCGCTTAGAATGCGTTGGAGTTCAACCGCTATACGAGCAGTACTTC. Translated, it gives CASRLECVGVQPLYEQYF.